This T cell receptor beta chain appears in the sequencing data of a study of beta chain features in type 1 diabetes. The wider study: In age, gender and cell yields, patients were similar to healthy donors. Notes on the study in general: Researchers caution that PCR might favor shorter templates, equally among patients and controls.

Since all of the isolated RNA was reverse transcribed, expressed TCRB transcripts were what got sequenced. Libraries were prepared by immunoSEQ multiplex PCR; TCRdb keeps only in-frame clonotypes and omits some of them. The sample lists about 210,000 clones; about 11% were seen once. This clone showed up many times. What it binds is unknown. Additional DNA sequences in this sample encode the identical CDR3. Sorted CD4+ subsets: naive, central memory, regulatory, stem cell-like memory (CD45RO/CCR7/CD25/CD127/CD95/CD27 panel). The sequence was obtained from a man younger than 35 in good health. The specimen sequenced was central memory CD4+ T cells from blood.

The CDR3 coding sequence is TGTGCCAGCAGCTTGGTGGGGGAGACCCAGTACTTC. Its translation: CASSLVGETQYF. This chain links TRBV5-4 with TRBJ2-5; D gene uncertain. The CDR3 extends over 12 amino acids. Per the germline V gene, CDR1 is SGHNT and CDR2 is YYREEE (reference sequence). V was cut by 0 bases and J by 5 bases, with 5 bases left in between.